The T cell receptor (beta chain) under discussion was sequenced for a study of control samples from healthy donors and cancer patients. Assay used: immunoSEQ multiplex PCR; TCRdb lists only in-frame clones, some missing. Counted here are around 68,000 clones, 83% occurring once; the ten biggest clones make up 15% to 18%. There are 16 residues in the CDR3. After removal of 7 bases from V and 4 bases from J, the junction contained 6 bases not matched to a gene. Germline values: CDR1 KGHDR, CDR2 SFDVKD. The rearrangement joins TRBV24-1 to TRBJ2-3, with 14 bases that match TRBD2. Source material: blood. This clonotype was obtained from a man between 60 and 75 years old in good health. CDR3 DNA: TGTGCCACCAGCACTCGACTAGCGGGAGGGGCAGATACGCAGTATTTT. Amino acids: CATSTRLAGGADTQYF.